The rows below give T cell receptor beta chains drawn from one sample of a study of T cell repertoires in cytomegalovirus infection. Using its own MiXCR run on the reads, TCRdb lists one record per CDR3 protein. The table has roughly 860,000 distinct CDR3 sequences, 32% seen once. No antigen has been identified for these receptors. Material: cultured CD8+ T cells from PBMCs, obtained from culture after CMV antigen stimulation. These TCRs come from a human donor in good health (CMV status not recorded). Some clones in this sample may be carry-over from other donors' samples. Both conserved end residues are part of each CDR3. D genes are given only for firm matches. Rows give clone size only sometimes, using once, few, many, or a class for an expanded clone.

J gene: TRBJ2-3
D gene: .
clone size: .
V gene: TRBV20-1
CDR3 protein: CSATPRDERTDTQYF
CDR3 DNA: TGCAGTGCTACTCCGCGAGATGAGCGCACAGATACGCAGTATTTT

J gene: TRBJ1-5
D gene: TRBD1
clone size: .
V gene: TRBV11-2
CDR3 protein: CASSYTTGAIWPQHF
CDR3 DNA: TGTGCCAGCAGCTATACTACAGGGGCCATATGGCCCCAGCATTTT

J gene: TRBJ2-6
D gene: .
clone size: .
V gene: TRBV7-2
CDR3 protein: CASSYATSGANVLTF
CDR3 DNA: TGTGCCAGCAGCTACGCTACGTCTGGGGCCAACGTCCTGACTTTC

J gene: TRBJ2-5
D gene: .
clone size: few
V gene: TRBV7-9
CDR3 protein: CASSLDVNYGVETQYF
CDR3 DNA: TGTGCCAGCAGCTTAGATGTGAATTATGGCGTAGAGACCCAGTACTTC

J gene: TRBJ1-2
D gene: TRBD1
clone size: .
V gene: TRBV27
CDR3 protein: CASSARDRAYYGYTF
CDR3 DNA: TGTGCCAGCAGTGCCCGGGACAGGGCCTACTATGGCTACACCTTC

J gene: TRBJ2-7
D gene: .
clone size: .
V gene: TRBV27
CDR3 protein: CASSLGYRAAEQYF
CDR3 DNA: TGTGCCAGCAGTTTAGGTTACAGGGCCGCCGAGCAGTACTTC

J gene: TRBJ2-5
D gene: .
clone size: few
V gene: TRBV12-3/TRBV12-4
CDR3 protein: CASSPGYETQYF
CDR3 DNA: TGTGCCAGCAGCCCCGGCTATGAGACCCAGTACTTC

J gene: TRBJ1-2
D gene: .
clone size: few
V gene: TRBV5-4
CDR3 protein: CASLQGSNGYTF
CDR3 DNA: TGTGCCAGCCTTCAGGGCAGTAACGGCTACACCTTC

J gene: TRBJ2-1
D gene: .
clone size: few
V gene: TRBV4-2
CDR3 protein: CASSPRAGGQGNEQFF
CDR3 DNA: TGTGCCAGCAGCCCACGCGCCGGGGGCCAAGGCAATGAGCAGTTCTTC

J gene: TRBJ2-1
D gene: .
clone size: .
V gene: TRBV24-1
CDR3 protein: CATSLPTGHEQFF
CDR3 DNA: TGTGCCACCAGCCTCCCTACAGGGCATGAGCAGTTCTTC

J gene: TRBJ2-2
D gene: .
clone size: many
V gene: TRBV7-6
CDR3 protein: CASSLVQTGELFF
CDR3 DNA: TGTGCCAGCAGCTTAGTACAGACCGGGGAGCTGTTTTTT

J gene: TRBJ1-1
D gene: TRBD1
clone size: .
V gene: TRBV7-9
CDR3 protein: CASTGQGLIGTEAFF
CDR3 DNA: TGTGCCAGCACGGGACAGGGGCTTATAGGCACTGAAGCTTTCTTT

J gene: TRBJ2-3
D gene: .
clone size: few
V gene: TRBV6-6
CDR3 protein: CASDFAPAGESSDTQYF
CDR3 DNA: TGTGCCAGCGATTTCGCCCCCGCAGGGGAGAGCTCAGATACGCAGTATTTT

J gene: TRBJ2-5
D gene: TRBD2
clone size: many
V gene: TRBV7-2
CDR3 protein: CASSLSSLGLAGGKETQYF
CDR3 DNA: TGTGCCAGCAGCTTATCGTCGCTCGGCCTAGCGGGGGGGAAAGAGACCCAGTACTTC

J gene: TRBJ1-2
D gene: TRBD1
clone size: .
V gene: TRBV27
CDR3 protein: CASSFGTASPYGYTF
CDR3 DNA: TGTGCCAGCAGTTTCGGGACAGCTTCTCCCTATGGCTACACCTTC

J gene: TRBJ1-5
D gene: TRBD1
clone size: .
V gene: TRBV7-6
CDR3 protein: CASSPNADRGGPQHF
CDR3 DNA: TGTGCCAGCAGCCCGAATGCCGACAGGGGTGGGCCCCAGCATTTT

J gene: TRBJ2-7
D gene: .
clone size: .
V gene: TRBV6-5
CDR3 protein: CASSYGSRSYEQYF
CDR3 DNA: TGTGCCAGCAGTTATGGGAGTCGCTCCTACGAGCAGTACTTC

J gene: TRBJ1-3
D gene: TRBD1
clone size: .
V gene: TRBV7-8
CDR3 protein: CASSLGPSGTGGNTIYF
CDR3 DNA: TGTGCCAGCAGCTTAGGGCCCTCCGGGACAGGGGGAAACACCATATATTTT

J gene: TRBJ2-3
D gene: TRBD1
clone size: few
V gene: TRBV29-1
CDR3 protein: CSVEAADRDTDTQYF
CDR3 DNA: TGCAGCGTTGAAGCGGCGGACAGGGACACAGATACGCAGTATTTT

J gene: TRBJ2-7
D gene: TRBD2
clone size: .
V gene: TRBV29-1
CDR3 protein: CSVRTGTSGGDEQYF
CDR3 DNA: TGCAGCGTTAGGACGGGGACTAGCGGGGGGGACGAGCAGTACTTC

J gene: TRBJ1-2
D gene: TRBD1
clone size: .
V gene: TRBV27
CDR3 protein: CASSTDRRLLYGYTF
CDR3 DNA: TGTGCCAGCAGTACGGACAGGAGACTTCTATATGGCTACACCTTC

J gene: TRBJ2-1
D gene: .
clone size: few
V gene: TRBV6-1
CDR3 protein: CASSERRADYNEQFF
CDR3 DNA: TGTGCCAGCAGTGAGCGCCGGGCAGACTACAATGAGCAGTTCTTC

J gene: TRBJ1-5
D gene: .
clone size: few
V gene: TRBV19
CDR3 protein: CASSIGGHMNQPQHF
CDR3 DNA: TGTGCCAGTAGTATTGGAGGGCACATGAATCAGCCCCAGCATTTT

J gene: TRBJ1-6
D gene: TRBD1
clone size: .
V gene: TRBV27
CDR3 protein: CASSTTGFDSPLHF
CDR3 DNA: TGTGCCAGCAGTACGACAGGGTTCGATTCACCCCTCCACTTT

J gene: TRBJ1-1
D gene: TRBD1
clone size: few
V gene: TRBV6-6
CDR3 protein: CASSHRDRAKMNTEAFF
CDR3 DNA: TGTGCCAGCAGTCACCGGGACAGGGCGAAGATGAACACTGAAGCTTTCTTT

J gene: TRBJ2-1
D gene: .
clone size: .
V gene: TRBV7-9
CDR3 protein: CAGTESNSYNEQFF
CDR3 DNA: TGTGCCGGGACCGAATCTAACTCCTACAATGAGCAGTTCTTC

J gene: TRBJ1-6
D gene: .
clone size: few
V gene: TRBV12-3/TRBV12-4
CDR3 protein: CASSPGPEPNSPLHF
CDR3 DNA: TGTGCCAGCAGCCCAGGGCCGGAGCCTAATTCACCCCTCCACTTT

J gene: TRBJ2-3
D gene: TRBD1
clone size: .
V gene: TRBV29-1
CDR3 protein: CSVEDRQGSTDTQYF
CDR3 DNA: TGCAGCGTTGAAGATCGACAGGGGAGCACAGATACGCAGTATTTT

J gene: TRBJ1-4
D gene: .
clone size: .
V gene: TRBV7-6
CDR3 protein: CASSLGGGVGEKLFF
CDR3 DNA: TGTGCCAGCAGCTTAGGCGGGGGAGTTGGTGAAAAACTGTTTTTT

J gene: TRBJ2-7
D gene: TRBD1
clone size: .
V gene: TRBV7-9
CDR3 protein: CASSLEGAGGYEQYF
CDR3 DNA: TGTGCCAGCAGCTTAGAAGGGGCAGGGGGCTACGAGCAGTACTTC

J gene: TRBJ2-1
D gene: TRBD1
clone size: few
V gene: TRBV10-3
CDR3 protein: CAISESDGQGAGLVSEQFF
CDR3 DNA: TGTGCCATCAGTGAGAGTGACGGACAGGGGGCCGGTTTAGTGAGTGAGCAGTTCTTC

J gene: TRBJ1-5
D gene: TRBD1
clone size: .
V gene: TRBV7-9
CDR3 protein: CASSQDGDRQPQHF
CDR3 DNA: TGTGCCAGCAGCCAAGATGGGGACAGGCAGCCCCAGCATTTT

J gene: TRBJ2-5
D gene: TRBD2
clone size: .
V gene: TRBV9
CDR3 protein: CASSVGSGRAQYF
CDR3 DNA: TGTGCCAGCAGCGTAGGTTCAGGGAGGGCCCAGTACTTC

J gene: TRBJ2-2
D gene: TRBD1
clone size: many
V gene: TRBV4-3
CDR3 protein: CASSQDSVQGGTGELFF
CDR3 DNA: TGCGCCAGCAGCCAAGATAGTGTACAGGGGGGCACCGGGGAGCTGTTTTTT

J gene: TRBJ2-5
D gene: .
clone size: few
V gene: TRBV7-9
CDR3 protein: CASSFYTIEETQYF
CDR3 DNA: TGTGCCAGCAGCTTCTACACGATTGAGGAGACCCAGTACTTC

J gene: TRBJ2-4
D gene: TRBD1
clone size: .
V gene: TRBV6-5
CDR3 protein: CASSYLTGGSDIQYF
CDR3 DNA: TGTGCCAGCAGTTACTTAACAGGGGGATCGGACATTCAGTACTTC

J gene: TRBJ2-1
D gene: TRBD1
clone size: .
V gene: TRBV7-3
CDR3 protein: CVSSLGTGGHDEQFF
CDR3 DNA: TGTGTCAGCAGCCTCGGGACAGGGGGTCACGATGAGCAGTTCTTC

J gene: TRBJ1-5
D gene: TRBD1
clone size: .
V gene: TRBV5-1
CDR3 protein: CASSPTGGAPVGNQPQHF
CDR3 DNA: TGCGCCAGCAGCCCGACAGGGGGCGCTCCCGTTGGCAATCAGCCCCAGCATTTT

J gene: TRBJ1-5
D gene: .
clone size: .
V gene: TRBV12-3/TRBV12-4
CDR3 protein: CASSFEYGPTQHF
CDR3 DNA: TGTGCCAGCAGTTTTGAGTATGGACCCACCCAGCATTTT

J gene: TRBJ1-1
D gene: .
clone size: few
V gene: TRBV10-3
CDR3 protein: CAISDTGYYRHTEAFF
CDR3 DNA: TGTGCCATCAGCGATACAGGGTATTATCGTCACACTGAAGCTTTCTTT

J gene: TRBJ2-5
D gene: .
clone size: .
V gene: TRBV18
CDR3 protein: CASSPETPGETQYF
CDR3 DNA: TGTGCCAGCTCACCAGAGACCCCGGGAGAGACCCAGTACTTC

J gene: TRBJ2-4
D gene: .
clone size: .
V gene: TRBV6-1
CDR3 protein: CASSAVRGPGNIQYF
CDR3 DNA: TGTGCCAGCAGTGCGGTCAGAGGACCAGGAAACATTCAGTACTTC

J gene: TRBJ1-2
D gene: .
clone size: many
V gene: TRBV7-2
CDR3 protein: CASSPTGTAYGYTF
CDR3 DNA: TGTGCCAGCAGCCCCACCGGGACTGCCTATGGCTACACCTTC

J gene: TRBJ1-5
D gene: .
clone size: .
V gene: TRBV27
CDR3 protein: CASSALANNQPQHF
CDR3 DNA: TGTGCCAGCAGTGCCCTTGCGAACAATCAGCCCCAGCATTTT